This T cell receptor (beta chain) is drawn from a study of blood T cell repertoires in COVID-19. In the study overall: Researchers got acute and convalescent COVID-19 samples from the United States, Italy and Spain. The analysed material was cDNA or gDNA that came from T cells, B-cell-depleted T cells, or PBMCs.

This CDR3 is built from 13 residues. Germline lookup yields CDR1 SEHNR and CDR2 FQNEAQ (reference sequence). The trim removed 6 bases at V and 5 bases at J, leaving 0 bases unmatched. Per the study methods: Reference gene primer amplification yielded estimated nucleated cell counts. Assay used: immunoSEQ multiplex PCR; TCRdb lists only in-frame clones, some missing. For V, J and clone size, that table is used; D and trimming come from the DNA. The sample contains around 100,000 clones, roughly 80% of which appear only once. V and J are TRBV7-9 and TRBJ1-6, with 8 bases aligning to TRBD1. The receptor was derived from a man aged 65 to 79 with active or convalescent COVID-19. Sequencing used peripheral blood. The CDR3 sequence is CASRDRDNSPLHF. The CDR3 nucleotides are TGTGCCAGCAGGGACAGGGATAATTCACCCCTCCACTTT.